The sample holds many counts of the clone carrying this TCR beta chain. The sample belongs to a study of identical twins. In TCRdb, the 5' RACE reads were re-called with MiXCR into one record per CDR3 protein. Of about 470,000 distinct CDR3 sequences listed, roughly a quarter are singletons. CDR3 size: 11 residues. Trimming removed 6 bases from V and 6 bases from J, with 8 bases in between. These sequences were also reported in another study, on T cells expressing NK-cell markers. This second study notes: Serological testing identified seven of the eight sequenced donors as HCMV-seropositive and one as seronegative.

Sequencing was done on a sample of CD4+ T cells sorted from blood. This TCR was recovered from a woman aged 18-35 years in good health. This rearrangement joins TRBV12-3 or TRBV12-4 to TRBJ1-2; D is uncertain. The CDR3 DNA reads TGTGCCAGCAGCCGGAGTCATGGCTACACCTTC. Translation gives CASSRSHGYTF.